This TCR beta chain is drawn from a study of control samples from healthy donors and cancer patients. Measured with immunoSEQ multiplex PCR; TCRdb has only the in-frame clones, and not every one. The sample carries fewer than 300,000 clones, about 80% recorded once. Germline lookup yields CDR1 MNHEY and CDR2 SVGAGI. The CDR3 is made up of 14 amino acids. J gave up 0 bases and V 8 bases, and 5 bases lay outside the gene matches. The clonotype comes from a woman aged 60-75 years with lung cancer. J is TRBJ1-1 and V is TRBV6-5; 8 positions agree with TRBD1. The sequencing input was PBMCs. CDR3 residues: CASGRQGLNTEAFF. CDR3 nucleotide sequence: TGTGCCAGCGGTCGACAGGGGTTGAACACTGAAGCTTTCTTT.